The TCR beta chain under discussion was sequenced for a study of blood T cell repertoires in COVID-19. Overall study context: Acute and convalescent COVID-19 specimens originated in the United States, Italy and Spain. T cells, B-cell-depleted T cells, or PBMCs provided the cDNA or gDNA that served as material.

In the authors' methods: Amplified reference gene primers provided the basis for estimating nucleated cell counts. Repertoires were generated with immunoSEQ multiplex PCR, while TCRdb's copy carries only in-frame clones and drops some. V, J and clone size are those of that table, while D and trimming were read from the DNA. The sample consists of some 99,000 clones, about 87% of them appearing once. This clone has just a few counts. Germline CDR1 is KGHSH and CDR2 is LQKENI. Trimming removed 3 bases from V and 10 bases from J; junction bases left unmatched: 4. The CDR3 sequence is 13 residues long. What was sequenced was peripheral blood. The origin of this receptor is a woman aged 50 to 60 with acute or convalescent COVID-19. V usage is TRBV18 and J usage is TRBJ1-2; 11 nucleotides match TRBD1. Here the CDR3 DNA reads TGTGCCAGCTCACCGTTGGGACAGGGGGACTACACCTTC. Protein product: CASSPLGQGDYTF.